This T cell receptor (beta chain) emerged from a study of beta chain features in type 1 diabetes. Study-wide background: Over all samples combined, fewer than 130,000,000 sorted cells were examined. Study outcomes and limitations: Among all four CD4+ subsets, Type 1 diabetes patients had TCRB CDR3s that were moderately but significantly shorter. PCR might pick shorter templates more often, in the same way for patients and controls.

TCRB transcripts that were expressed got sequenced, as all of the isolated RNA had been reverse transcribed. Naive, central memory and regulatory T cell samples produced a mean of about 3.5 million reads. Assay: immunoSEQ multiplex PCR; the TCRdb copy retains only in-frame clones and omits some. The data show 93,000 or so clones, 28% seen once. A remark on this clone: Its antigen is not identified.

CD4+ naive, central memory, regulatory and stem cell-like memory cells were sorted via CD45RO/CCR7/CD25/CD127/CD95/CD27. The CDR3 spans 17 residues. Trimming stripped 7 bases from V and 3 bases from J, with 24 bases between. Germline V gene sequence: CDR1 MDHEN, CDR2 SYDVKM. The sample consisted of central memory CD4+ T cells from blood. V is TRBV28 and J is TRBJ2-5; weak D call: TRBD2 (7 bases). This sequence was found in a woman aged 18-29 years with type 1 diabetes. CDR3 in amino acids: CASKGGMRHRGEETQYF. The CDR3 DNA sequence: TGTGCCAGCAAGGGGGGGATGAGGCACAGAGGAGAAGAGACCCAGTACTTC.